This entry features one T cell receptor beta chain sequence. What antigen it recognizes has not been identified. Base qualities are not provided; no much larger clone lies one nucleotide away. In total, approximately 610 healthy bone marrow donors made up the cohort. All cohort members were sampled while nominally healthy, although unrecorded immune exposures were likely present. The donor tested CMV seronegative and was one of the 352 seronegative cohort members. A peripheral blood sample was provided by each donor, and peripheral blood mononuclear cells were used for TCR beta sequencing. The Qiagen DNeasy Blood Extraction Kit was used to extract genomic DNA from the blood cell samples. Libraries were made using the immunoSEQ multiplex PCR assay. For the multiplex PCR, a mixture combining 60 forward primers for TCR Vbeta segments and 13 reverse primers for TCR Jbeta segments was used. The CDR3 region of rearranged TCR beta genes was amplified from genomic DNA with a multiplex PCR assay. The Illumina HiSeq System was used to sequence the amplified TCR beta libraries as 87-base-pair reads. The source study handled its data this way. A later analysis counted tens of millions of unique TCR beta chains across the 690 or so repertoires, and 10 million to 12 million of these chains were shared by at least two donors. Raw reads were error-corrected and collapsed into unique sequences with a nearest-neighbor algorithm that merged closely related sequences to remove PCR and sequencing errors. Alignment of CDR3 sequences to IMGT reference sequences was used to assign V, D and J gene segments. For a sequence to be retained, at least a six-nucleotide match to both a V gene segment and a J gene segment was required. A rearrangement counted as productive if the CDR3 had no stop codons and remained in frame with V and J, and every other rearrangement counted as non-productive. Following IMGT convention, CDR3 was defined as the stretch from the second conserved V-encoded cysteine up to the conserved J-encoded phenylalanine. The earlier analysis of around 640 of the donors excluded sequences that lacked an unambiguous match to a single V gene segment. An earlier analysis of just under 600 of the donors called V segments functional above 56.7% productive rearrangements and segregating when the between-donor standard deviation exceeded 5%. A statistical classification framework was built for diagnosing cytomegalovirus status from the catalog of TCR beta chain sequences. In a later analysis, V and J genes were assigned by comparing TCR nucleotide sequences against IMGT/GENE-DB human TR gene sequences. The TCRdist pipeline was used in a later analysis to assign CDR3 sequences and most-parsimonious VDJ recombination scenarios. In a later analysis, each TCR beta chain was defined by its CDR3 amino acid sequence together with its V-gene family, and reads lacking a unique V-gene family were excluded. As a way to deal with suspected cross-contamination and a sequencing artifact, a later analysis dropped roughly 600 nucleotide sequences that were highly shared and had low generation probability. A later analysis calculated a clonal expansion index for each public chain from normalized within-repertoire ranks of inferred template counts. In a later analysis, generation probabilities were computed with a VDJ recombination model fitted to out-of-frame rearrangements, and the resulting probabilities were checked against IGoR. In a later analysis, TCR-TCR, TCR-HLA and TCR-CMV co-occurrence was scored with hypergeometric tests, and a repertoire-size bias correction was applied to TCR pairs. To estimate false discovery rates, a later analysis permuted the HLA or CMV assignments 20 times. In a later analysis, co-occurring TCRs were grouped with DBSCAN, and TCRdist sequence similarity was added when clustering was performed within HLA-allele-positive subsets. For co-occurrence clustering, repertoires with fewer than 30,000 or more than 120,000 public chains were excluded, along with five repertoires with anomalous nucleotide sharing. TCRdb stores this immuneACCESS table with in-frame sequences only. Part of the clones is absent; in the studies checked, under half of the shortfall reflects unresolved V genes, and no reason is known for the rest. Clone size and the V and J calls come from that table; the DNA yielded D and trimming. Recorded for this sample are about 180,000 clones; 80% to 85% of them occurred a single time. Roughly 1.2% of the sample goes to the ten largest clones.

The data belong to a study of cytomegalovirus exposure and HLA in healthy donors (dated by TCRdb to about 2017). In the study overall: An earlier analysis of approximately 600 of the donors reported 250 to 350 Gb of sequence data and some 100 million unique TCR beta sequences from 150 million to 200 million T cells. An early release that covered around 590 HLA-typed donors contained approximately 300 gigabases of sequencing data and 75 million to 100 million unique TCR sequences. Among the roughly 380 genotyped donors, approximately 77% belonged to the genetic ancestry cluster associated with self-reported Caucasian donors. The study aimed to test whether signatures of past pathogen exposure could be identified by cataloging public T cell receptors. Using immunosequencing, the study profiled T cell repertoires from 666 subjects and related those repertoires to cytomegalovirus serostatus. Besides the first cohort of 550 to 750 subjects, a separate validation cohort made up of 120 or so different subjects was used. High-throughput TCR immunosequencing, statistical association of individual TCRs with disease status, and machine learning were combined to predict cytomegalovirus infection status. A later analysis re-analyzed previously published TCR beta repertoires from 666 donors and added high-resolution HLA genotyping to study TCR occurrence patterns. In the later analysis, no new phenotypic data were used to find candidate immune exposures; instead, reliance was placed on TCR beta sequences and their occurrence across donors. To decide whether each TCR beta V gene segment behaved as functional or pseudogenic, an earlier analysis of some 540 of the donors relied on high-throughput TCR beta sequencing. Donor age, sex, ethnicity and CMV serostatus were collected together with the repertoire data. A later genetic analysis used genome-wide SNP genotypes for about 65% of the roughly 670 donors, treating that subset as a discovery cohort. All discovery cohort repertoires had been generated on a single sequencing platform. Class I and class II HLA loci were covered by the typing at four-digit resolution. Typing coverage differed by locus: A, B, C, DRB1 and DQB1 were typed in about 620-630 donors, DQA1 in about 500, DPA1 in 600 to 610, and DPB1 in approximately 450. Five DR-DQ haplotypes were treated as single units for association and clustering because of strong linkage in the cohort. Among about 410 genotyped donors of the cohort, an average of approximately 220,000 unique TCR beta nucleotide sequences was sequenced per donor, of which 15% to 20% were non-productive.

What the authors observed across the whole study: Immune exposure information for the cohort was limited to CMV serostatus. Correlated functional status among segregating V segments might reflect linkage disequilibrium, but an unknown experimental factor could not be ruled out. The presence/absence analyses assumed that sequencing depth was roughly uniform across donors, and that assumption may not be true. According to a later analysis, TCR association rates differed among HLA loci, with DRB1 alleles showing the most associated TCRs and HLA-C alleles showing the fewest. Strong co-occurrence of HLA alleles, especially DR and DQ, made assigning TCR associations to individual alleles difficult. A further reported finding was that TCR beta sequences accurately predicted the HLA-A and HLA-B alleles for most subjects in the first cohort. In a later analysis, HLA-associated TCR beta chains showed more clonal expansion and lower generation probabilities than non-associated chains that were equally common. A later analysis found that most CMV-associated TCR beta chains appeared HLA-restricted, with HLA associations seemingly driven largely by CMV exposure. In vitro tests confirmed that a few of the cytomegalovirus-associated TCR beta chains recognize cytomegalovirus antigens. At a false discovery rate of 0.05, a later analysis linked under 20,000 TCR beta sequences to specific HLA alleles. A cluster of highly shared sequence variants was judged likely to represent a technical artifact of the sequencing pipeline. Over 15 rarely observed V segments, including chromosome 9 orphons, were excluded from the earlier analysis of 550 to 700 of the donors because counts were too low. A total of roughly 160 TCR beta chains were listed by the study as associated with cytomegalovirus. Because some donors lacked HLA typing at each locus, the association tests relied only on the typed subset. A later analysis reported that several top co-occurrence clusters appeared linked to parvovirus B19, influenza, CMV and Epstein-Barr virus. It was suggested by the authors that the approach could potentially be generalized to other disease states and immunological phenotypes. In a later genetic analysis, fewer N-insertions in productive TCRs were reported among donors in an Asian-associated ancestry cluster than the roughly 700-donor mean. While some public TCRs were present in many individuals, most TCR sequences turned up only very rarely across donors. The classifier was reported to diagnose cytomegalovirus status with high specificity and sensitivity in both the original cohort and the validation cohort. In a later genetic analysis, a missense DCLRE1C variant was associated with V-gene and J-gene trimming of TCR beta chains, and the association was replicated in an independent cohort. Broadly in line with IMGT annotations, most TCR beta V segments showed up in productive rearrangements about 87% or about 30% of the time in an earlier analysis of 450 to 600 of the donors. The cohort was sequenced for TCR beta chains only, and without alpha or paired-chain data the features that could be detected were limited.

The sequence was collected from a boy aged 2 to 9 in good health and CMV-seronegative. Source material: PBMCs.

The nucleotide sequence is TGTGCCAGCAGCCCCAGGGAAGACTATGGCTACACCTTC. It specifies CASSPREDYGYTF. The chain is encoded by TRBV6-5 joined to TRBJ1-2; the D gene is perhaps TRBD1, on 5 matching bases. Trimming takes 6 bases from V and 3 bases from J, and the germline ends sit 11 bases apart. The CDR1 and CDR2 encoded by the germline V gene are MNHEY and SVGAGI. The CDR3, from cysteine to phenylalanine, totals 13 residues. Kept here is only the CDR3 DNA, which spans 39 bases and is read in frame from base 1.